These 21 T cell receptor beta chains were sequenced from one sample in a study of T cell repertoires in ileal Crohn's disease. The assay was immunoSEQ multiplex PCR, and TCRdb's table has in-frame clones only and misses some. Among 10,000 to 14,000 clones listed, about 70% were seen once. The specimen sequenced was ileal tissue. The receptors here all came from an adult with Crohn's disease.

The J gene is TRBJ2-7, the V gene TRBV6-5, with TRBD2 matching over 10 bases. Unmatched junction bases numbered 5, after V lost 2 bases and J lost 4 bases. The V gene's germline CDR1 is MNHEY and CDR2 SVGAGI. This CDR3 contains 15 residues. The CDR3 coding sequence is TGTGCCAGCAGTTACGCATCACTAGCGGGGTACGAGCAGTACTTC. As protein: CASSYASLAGYEQYF.

By sample share, this clone is medium-sized. The rearrangement uses TRBV6-1 and TRBJ1-2; a possible D gene is TRBD1 (5 bases). V lost 8 bases and J lost 4, with 14 bases in between. The CDR3 totals 13 residues. Germline values: CDR1 MNHNS, CDR2 SASEGT. DNA for the CDR3: TGTGCCAGCGGGCGGGGCCCGGGCTATGGCTACACCTTC. Amino acid sequence: CASGRGPGYGYTF.

The chain is built from TRBV30 and TRBJ2-2; 10 bases align to TRBD2. CDR1 and CDR2 (germline): GTSNPN, SVGIG (reference sequence). The CDR3 has 17 residues. The trim removed 0 bases at V and 2 bases at J, leaving 6 bases unmatched. CDR3 amino acids: CAWSVGLAGVNTGELFF. CDR3 nucleotide sequence: TGTGCCTGGAGTGTAGGGCTAGCGGGGGTTAACACCGGGGAGCTGTTTTTT.

V and J are TRBV18 and TRBJ1-5; D not certain. CDR1 KGHSH and CDR2 LQKENI come from the germline V gene. There are 13 residues in the CDR3. V was shortened by 5 bases and J by 4 bases, with 9 bases between the two germline ends. The CDR3 region is CASSSHTNQPQHF. In nucleotides, the CDR3 is TGTGCCAGCTCATCGCATACTAATCAGCCCCAGCATTTT. The whole variable domain, filled in from reference TRBV18 and TRBJ1-5, reads NAGVMQNPRHLVRRRGQEARLRCSPMKGHSHVYWYRQLPEEGLKFMVYLQKENIIDESGMPKERFSAEFPKEGPSILRIQQVVRGDSAAYFCASSSHTNQPQHFGDGTRLSIL.

The gene calls are TRBV6-5 and TRBJ2-1; D is ambiguous. Trimming took 6 bases from V and 8 from J, leaving 17 bases between them. The CDR3 extends over 14 amino acids. Germline loops: CDR1 MNHEY, CDR2 SVGAGI. CDR3 amino acids: CASSPVGVADEQFF. Written as DNA, the CDR3 is TGTGCCAGCAGCCCAGTTGGTGTGGCGGATGAGCAGTTCTTC.

The chain is built from TRBV5-1 and TRBJ1-4; 9 bases are a match to TRBD1. The CDR3 is 14 residues long. CDR1 is SGHRS, CDR2 YFSETQ, per germline. J lost 7 bases, V lost 4 bases, and 5 bases had no gene match. The CDR3 is CASSTGQGGEKLFF. CDR3 DNA sequence: TGCGCCAGCAGCACGGGACAGGGAGGTGAAAAACTGTTTTTT.

The chain is built from TRBV9 and TRBJ2-2, with D possibly being TRBD2 (7 bases). CDR3 length: 17 amino acids. Trimming pared 6 bases from V and 5 bases from J, leaving 23 bases between. CDR1 and CDR2 (germline): SGDLS, YYNGEE. CDR3 in amino acids: CASTQGGGGLRTGELFF. The CDR3 nucleotides read TGTGCCAGCACCCAAGGTGGGGGGGGCCTGCGAACCGGGGAGCTGTTTTTT.

This clone was detected only once. DNA of the CDR3: TGTGCCAGCAGCCCGCGCGTATCGGACACCTTC. Its translation: CASSPRVSDTF. The chain has TRBV9 and TRBJ1-2; D unresolved. Trimming removed 4 bases from V and 12 bases from J, with 13 bases in between. CDR1 and CDR2 (germline): SGDLS, YYNGEE. This CDR3 has 11 amino acids.

The chain recombines TRBV27 with TRBJ2-5, with D hard to call. Trimming removed 1 base from V and 5 bases from J, with 14 bases in between. Germline CDR1 and CDR2: MNHEY and SMNVEV (reference sequence). The CDR3 spans 15 residues. The CDR3 DNA reads as TGTGCCAGCAGTTTATACCCCACGGTCCGGGAGACCCAGTACTTC. Its translation is CASSLYPTVRETQYF.

The V call is TRBV2, the J call TRBJ2-1; unclear D gene. V lost 6 bases to trimming and J lost 2 bases, with 11 bases between them. This CDR3 comprises 14 residues. Germline CDR1 is SNHLY and CDR2 is FYNNEI. The CDR3 protein is CASREFGAYNEQFF. CDR3 DNA: TGTGCCAGCAGAGAGTTTGGAGCCTACAATGAGCAGTTCTTC.

This chain links TRBV6-5 with TRBJ1-2, with 7 bases fitting TRBD1. The V gene end was trimmed by 7 bases and the J gene end by 5 bases; junction bases not matched to a gene: 7. Germline V lookup: CDR1 MNHEY, CDR2 SVGAGI. The CDR3 runs 13 residues. The CDR3 reads CASTDRALYGYTF. For the CDR3, the DNA is TGTGCCAGCACCGACAGGGCGTTGTATGGCTACACCTTC.

The V call is TRBV4-1, the J call TRBJ2-3, with 10 bases aligning to TRBD1. Trimming at V came to 6 bases and at J to 2 bases, leaving 5 bases not matched to a gene. CDR3 length: 15 residues. Looked up from germline, CDR1 is MGHRA and CDR2 is YSYEKL. The CDR3: CASRAGQGDTDTQYF. CDR3 in DNA: TGCGCCAGCAGGGCTGGACAGGGGGACACAGATACGCAGTATTTT.

This chain links TRBV15 with TRBJ2-3; a possible D gene is TRBD2 (6 bases). This CDR3 has 17 amino acids. Trimming pared 0 bases from V and 1 base from J, leaving 14 bases between. In germline, CDR1 is LNHNV, CDR2 YYDKDF (reference sequence). The CDR3 coding sequence is TGTGCCACCAGCAGAGATACGGCGGGGTCCGGCACAGATACGCAGTATTTT. Its translation: CATSRDTAGSGTDTQYF.

CDR3 sequence reads: CASSIDGQGNYGYTF. The CDR3 DNA reads TGTGCCAGTAGTATAGATGGACAGGGGAACTATGGCTACACCTTC. The chain joins TRBV19 to TRBJ1-2, with 9 bases that match TRBD1. CDR3 length equals 15 residues. Looked up from germline, CDR1 is LNHDA and CDR2 is SQIVND (reference sequence). Germline trimming cut 0 bases from V and 2 bases from J; bases unmatched to any gene: 1.

This chain joins TRBV11-1 and TRBJ2-7; D unresolved. Trimming took 1 base from V and 0 from J, leaving 13 bases between them. This CDR3 contains 16 residues. Germline V gene sequence: CDR1 SGHAT, CDR2 FQDESV (reference sequence). The chain's CDR3 is CASSLVSSTASYEQYF. The DNA of the CDR3 is TGTGCCAGCAGCTTAGTTTCGTCCACTGCCTCCTACGAGCAGTACTTC.

The J gene is TRBJ2-4, the V gene TRBV7-8; 8 nucleotides match TRBD1. The CDR3 runs 16 residues. The ends lost 3 bases at V and 7 bases at J; junction bases unmatched: 11. Germline CDR1 is SGHVS and CDR2 is FQNEAQ. CDR3 bases: TGTGCCAGCAGCTTGAATTCCGGGACAGGTTACAACATTCAGTACTTC. Its protein product is CASSLNSGTGYNIQYF.

V and J are TRBV6-5 and TRBJ1-2; D perhaps matches TRBD1 (6 bases). The CDR3 has 14 residues. V lost 0 bases to trimming and J lost 4 bases, with 9 bases between them. Germline values: CDR1 MNHEY, CDR2 SVGAGI. The CDR3 is CASSYSTGRYGYTF. CDR3 DNA sequence: TGTGCCAGCAGTTACTCCACAGGGCGCTATGGCTACACCTTC.

The chain recombines TRBV7-6 with TRBJ2-7; the D is unclear. This CDR3 region has 13 residues. V dropped 6 bases and J dropped 1 base, with 10 bases sitting between them. CDR1 and CDR2 from the germline V gene are SGHVS and FNYEAQ. The CDR3 here is CASSSTLSYEQYF. In DNA form, the CDR3 reads TGTGCCAGCAGTTCGACTCTTTCCTACGAGCAGTACTTC.

This chain links TRBV6-1 with TRBJ1-2, with TRBD1 as a possible D gene (6 bases). Germline-derived CDR1 and CDR2 are MNHNS and SASEGT. This CDR3 comprises 14 residues. Trimming removed 7 bases at V and 5 bases at J, with 17 bases between. This CDR3 reads CASTPGQLIYGYTF. The CDR3 coding sequence is TGTGCCAGCACCCCTGGACAGCTTATTTATGGCTACACCTTC.

In this sample, this clone turned up a few times. V is TRBV27 and J is TRBJ1-1, with 7 bases aligning to TRBD1. V shed 1 base, J shed 4 bases, and the junction held 0 bases outside the gene matches. The CDR3 has 13 amino acids. Germline loops: CDR1 MNHEY, CDR2 SMNVEV (reference sequence). The CDR3 loop is CASSLYRGTEAFF. Written as DNA, the CDR3 is TGTGCCAGCAGTTTATACAGGGGCACTGAAGCTTTCTTT.

The chain uses TRBV7-6 and TRBJ2-7; D gene ambiguous. V shed 8 bases and J shed 0 bases, with 14 bases lying between them. Germline lookup yields CDR1 SGHVS and CDR2 FNYEAQ. CDR3 length: 14 residues. CDR3 coding DNA: TGTGCCAGCGCCGCTCTTGGCAGCTCCTACGAGCAGTACTTC. Residues: CASAALGSSYEQYF.